This T cell receptor (beta chain) was sequenced in a study of blood T cell repertoires in COVID-19. About the research overall: The United States, Italy and Spain supplied acute and convalescent COVID-19 samples. The cDNA or gDNA used as material had been derived from T cells, B-cell-depleted T cells, or PBMCs.

The V segment lost 3 bases and the J segment 4 bases; nucleotides outside the gene matches: 8. Germline assignment: CDR1 MGHRA and CDR2 YSYEKL. CDR3 size: 15 residues. Per the original data handling: Estimated nucleated cell counts came from reference gene primer amplification. The method was immunoSEQ multiplex PCR; TCRdb's version includes in-frame clones alone and lacks a portion of them. V, J and clone size are those of that table, while D and trimming were read from the DNA. The sample yields 72,000 or so clones, approximately 88% seen once. The sequenced sample was peripheral blood. The gene calls are TRBV4-1 and TRBJ2-7; 8 positions agree with TRBD1. The TCR was taken from a man aged 45-60 years with active COVID-19. Written as DNA, the CDR3 is TGCGCCAGCAGCCACGGCTATGGACAGGGATACGAGCAGTACTTC. Translation gives CASSHGYGQGYEQYF.